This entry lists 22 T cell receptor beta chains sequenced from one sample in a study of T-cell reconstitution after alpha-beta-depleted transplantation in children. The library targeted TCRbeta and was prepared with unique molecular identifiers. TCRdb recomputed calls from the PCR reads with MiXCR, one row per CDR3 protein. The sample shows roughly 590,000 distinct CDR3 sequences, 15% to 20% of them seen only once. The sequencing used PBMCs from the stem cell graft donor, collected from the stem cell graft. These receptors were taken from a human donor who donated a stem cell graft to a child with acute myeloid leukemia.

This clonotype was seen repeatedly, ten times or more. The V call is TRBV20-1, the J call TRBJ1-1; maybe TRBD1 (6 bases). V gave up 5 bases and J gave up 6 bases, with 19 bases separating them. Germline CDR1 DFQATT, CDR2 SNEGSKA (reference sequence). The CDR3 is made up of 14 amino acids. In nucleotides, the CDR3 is TGCAGTGCTTTGAGGAGGGCGTCAGGGGCTGAAGCTTTCTTT. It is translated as CSALRRASGAEAFF.

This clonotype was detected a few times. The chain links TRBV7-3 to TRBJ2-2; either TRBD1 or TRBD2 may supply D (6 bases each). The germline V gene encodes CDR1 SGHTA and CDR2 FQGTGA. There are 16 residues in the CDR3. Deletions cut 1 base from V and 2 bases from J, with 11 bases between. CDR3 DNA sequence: TGTGCCAGCAGCTTAAGGGGGGCGGTTAACACCGGGGAGCTGTTTTTT. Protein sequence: CASSLRGAVNTGELFF.

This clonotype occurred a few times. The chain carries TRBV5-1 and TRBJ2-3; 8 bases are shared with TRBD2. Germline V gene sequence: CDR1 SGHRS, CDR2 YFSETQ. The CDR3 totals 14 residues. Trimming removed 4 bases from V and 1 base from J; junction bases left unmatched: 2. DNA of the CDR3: TGCGCCAGCAGCACGACTAGCGGCACAGATACGCAGTATTTT. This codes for CASSTTSGTDTQYF.

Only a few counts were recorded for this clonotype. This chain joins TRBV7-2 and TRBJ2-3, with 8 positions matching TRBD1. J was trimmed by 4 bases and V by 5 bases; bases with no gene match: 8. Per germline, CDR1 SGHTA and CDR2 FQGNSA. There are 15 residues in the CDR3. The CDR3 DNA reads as TGTGCCAGCAGCCGACGGACAGGGAGCCCAGATACGCAGTATTTT. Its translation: CASSRRTGSPDTQYF.

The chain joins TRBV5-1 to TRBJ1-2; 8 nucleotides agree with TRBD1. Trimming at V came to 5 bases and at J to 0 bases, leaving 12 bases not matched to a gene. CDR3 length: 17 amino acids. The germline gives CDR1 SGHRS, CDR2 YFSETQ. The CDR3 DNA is TGCGCCAGCAGTTCCACGGACAGGGCGTTCCCTAACTATGGCTACACCTTC. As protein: CASSSTDRAFPNYGYTF.

The CDR3 region is CASSPPGVGNQPQHF. As DNA, the CDR3 is TGTGCCAGCTCACCACCAGGGGTGGGCAATCAGCCCCAGCATTTT. The V gene is TRBV18, the J gene TRBJ1-5, with D possibly TRBD1 on 5 matching bases. The germline V gene has CDR1 KGHSH and CDR2 LQKENI. CDR3 length: 15 residues. The ends were cut back, 0 bases at V and 2 bases at J, with 8 bases in the middle.

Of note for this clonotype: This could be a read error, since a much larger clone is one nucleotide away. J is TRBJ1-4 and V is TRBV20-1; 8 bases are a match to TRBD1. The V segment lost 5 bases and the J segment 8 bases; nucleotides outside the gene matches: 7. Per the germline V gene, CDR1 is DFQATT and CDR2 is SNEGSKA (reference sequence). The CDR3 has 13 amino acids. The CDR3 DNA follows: TGCAGTGCTTATATTGCAGGGGGCGAAAAACTGTTTTTT. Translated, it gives CSAYIAGGEKLFF.

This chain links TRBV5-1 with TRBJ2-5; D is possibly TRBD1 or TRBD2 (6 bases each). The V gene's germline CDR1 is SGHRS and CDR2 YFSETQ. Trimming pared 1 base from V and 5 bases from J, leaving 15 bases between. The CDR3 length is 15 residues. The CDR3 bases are TGCGCCAGCAGCTTGTTAGGGGGGCCGGAGGAGACCCAGTACTTC. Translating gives CASSLLGGPEETQYF.

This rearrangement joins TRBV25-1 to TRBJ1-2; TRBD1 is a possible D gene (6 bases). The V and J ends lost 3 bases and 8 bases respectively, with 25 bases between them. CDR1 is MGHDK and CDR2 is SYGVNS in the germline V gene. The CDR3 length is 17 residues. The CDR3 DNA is TGTGCCAGCAGTGATCCGTCCTTAGCCGGGACACTAGTGGGCTACACCTTC. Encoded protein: CASSDPSLAGTLVGYTF.

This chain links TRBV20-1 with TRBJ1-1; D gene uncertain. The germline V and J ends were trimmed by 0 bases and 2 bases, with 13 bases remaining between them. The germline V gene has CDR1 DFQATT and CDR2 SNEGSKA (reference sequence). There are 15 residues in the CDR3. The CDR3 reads CSARDYSSDNTEAFF. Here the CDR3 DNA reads TGCAGTGCTAGAGATTACAGCTCTGATAACACTGAAGCTTTCTTT.

CDR3 in DNA: TGTGCCTGGAGTCCCGGGCCGGGCACTGAAGCTTTCTTT. This translates into CAWSPGPGTEAFF. The rearrangement links TRBV30 to TRBJ1-1; no firm D call. The length of the CDR3 is 13 residues. Trimming stripped 2 bases from V and 4 bases from J, with 11 bases between. The germline V gene encodes CDR1 GTSNPN and CDR2 SVGIG (reference sequence). Filled out from reference TRBV30 and TRBJ1-1, the complete variable domain reads SQTIHQWPATLVQPVGSPLSLECTVEGTSNPNLYWYRQAAGRGLQLLFYSVGIGQISSEVPQNLSASRPQDRQFILSSKKLLLSDSGFYLCAWSPGPGTEAFFGQGTRLTVV.

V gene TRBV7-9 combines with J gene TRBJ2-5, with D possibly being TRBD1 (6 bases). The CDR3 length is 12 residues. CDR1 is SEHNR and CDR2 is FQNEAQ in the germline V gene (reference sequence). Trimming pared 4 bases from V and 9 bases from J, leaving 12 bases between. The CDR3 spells CASSSTGMAQYF. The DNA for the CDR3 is TGTGCCAGCAGCTCGACAGGAATGGCCCAGTACTTC.

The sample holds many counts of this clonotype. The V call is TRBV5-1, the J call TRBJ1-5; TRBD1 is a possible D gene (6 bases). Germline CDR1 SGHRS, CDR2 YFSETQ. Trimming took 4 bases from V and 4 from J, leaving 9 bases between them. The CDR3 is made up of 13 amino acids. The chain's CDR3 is CASSLGANQPQHF. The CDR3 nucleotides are TGCGCCAGCAGCCTGGGGGCGAATCAGCCCCAGCATTTT.

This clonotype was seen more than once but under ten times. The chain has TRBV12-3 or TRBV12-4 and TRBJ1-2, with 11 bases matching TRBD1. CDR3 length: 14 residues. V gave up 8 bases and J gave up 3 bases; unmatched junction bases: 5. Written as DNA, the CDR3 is TGTGCCAGCGGACAGGGGGCTATTCACTATGGCTACACCTTC. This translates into CASGQGAIHYGYTF.

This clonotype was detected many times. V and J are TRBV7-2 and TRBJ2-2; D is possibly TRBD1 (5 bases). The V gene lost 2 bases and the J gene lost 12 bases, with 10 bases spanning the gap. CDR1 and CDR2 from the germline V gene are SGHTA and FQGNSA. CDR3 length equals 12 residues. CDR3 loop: CASSLKGMKLFF. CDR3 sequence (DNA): TGTGCCAGCAGCTTAAAGGGGATGAAGCTGTTTTTT.

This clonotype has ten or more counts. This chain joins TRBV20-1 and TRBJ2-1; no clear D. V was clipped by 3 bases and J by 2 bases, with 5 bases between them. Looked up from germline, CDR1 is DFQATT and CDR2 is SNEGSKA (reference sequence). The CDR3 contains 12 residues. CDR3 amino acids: CSARFTYNEQFF. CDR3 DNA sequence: TGCAGTGCTAGGTTTACCTACAATGAGCAGTTCTTC.

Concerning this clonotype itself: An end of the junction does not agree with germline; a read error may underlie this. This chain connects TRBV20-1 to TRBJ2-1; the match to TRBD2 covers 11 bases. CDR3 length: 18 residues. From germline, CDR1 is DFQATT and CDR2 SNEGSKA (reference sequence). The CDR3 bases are TGCTGTGCTAGAGATCGGGACTTGGCGGGACTAGCGGCAAATGAGCAGTTCTTC. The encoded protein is CCARDRDLAGLAANEQFF.

CDR3: CASSLPFYSGGLGHEQFF. The DNA for the CDR3 is TGTGCCAGCAGTTTACCCTTCTATAGCGGGGGGCTGGGTCATGAGCAGTTCTTC. J is TRBJ2-1 and V is TRBV28, with 10 bases that match TRBD2. CDR3 length: 18 residues. V lost 2 bases to trimming and J lost 8 bases; unmatched junction nucleotides: 15. CDR1 and CDR2 (germline): MDHEN, SYDVKM.

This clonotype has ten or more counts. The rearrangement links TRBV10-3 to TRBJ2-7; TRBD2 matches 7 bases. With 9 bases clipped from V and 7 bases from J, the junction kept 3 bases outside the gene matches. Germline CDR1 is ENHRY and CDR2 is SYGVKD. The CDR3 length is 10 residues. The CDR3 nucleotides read TGTGCCATGGGGGGAGGGGAGCAGTACTTC. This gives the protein CAMGGGEQYF.

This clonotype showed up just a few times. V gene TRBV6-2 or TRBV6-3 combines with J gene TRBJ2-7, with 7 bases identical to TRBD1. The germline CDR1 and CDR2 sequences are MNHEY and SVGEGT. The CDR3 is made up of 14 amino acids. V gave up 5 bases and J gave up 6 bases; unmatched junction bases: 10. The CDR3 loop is CASSRGPTGFEQYV. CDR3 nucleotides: TGTGCCAGCAGTCGGGGACCGACAGGGTTCGAGCAGTACGTC.

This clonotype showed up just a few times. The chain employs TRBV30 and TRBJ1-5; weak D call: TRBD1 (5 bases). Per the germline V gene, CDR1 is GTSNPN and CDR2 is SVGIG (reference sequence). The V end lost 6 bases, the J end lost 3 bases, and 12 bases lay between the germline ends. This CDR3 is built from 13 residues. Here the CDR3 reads CACTGAHNQPQHF. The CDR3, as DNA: TGTGCCTGTACCGGGGCTCACAATCAGCCCCAGCATTTT.

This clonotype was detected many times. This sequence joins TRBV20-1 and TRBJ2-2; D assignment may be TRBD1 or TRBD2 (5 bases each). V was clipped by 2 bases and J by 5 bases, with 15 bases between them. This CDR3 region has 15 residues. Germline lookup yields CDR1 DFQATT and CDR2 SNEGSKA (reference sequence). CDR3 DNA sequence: TGCAGTGCTAGACCGAGGACCGGGGCGACCGGGGAGCTGTTTTTT. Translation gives CSARPRTGATGELFF.